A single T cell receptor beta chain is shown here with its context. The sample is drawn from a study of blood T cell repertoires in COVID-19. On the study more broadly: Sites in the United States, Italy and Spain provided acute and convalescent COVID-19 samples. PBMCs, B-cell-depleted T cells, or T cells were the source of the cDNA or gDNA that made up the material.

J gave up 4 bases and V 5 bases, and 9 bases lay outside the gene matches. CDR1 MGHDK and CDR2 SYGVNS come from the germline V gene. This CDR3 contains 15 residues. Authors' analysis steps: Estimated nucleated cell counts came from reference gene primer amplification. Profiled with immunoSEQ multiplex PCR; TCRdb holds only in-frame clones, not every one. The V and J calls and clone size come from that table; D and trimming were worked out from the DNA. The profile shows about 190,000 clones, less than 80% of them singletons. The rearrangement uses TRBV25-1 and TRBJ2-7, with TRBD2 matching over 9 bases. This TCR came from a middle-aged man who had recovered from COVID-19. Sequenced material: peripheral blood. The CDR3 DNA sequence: TGTGCCAGCAGTTATTCACTAGCGGGTATATACGAGCAGTACTTC. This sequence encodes CASSYSLAGIYEQYF.